This T cell receptor beta chain comes out of a study of blood T cells in healthy people across ages. Together with a sample-barcoded 5' primer, a J-beta primer mix was included in a second PCR lasting 7 to 11 cycles. TCRdb reprocessed the 5' RACE reads with MiXCR, giving one entry per CDR3 protein. This sample yields 700,000 to 850,000 distinct CDR3 sequences, of which 53% are seen a single time; about 42% belongs to the top ten. Trimming shortened V by 1 base and J by 8 bases, and 20 bases separated the two germline ends. Germline CDR1 reads SNHLY; CDR2 reads FYNNEI. This CDR3 is 16 amino acids long. Study results and caveats: Across samples, TCR beta diversity tracked strongly with naive T cell percentage.

Note on this clonotype: What it recognizes is unknown.

This TCR was sampled from a man aged 80 or over in good health. What was sequenced was blood. The rearrangement uses TRBV2 and TRBJ1-2; the D gene is possibly TRBD1 (5 bases). The CDR3 DNA follows: TGTGCCAGCAGTGAAGATCAGGCCCTAGGGAGGGGAGGCTACACCTTC. It is translated as CASSEDQALGRGGYTF.